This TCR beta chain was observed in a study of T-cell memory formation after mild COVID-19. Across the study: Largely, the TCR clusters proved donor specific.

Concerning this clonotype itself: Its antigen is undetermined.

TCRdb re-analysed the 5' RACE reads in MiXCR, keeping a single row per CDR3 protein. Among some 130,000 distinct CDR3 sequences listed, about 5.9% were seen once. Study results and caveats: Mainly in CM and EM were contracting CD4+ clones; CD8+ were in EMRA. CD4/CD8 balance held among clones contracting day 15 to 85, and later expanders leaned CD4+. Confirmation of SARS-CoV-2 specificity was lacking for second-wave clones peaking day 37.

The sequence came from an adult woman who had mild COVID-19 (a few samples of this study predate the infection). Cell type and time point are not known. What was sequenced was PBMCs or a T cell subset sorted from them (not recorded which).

CDR3 loop: CATSRTPQGSGELFF. CDR3 nucleotides: TGTGCCACCAGTCGAACCCCCCAGGGTTCCGGGGAGCTGTTTTTT. The rearrangement links TRBV15 to TRBJ2-2, with TRBD1 as a possible D gene (5 bases). This CDR3 has 15 amino acids. V dropped 6 bases and J dropped 6 bases, with 17 bases sitting between them. The germline CDR1 and CDR2 sequences are LNHNV and YYDKDF (reference sequence).